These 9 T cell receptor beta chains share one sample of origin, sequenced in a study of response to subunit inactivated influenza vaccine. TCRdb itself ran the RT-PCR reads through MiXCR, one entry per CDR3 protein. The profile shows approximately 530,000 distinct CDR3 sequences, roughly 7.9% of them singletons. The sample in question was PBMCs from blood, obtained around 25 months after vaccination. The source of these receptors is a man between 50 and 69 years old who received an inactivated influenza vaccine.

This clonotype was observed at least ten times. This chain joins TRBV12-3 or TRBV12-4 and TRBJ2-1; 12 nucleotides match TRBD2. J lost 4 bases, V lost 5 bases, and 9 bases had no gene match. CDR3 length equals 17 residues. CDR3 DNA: TGTGCCAGCAGTCCCCGGCCCCTAGCGGGGGGGTACAATGAGCAGTTCTTC. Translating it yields CASSPRPLAGGYNEQFF.

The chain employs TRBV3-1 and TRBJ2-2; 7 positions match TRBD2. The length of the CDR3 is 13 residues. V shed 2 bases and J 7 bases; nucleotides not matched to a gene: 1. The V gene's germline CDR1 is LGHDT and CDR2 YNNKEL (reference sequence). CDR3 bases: TGTGCCAGCAGCCAAAGGGAGGGCGGGGAGCTGTTTTTT. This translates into CASSQREGGELFF. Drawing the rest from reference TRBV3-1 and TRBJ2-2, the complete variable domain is DTAVSQTPKYLVTQMGNDKSIKCEQNLGHDTMYWYKQDSKKFLKIMFSYNNKELIINETVPNRFSPKSPDKAHLNLHINSLELGDSAVYFCASSQREGGELFFGEGSRLTVL.

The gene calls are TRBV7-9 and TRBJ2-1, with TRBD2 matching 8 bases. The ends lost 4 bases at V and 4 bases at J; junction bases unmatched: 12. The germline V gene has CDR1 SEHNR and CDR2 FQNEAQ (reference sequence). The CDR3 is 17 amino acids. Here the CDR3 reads CASSSNRIGLAYNEQFF. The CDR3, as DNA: TGTGCCAGCAGCTCCAACAGGATCGGACTAGCTTACAATGAGCAGTTCTTC.

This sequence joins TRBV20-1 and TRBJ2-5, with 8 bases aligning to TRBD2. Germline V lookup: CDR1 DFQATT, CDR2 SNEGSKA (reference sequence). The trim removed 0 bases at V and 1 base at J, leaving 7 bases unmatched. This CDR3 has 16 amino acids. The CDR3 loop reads CSARDYLAGGQETQYF. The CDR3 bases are TGCAGTGCTAGAGACTACCTTGCGGGGGGCCAAGAGACCCAGTACTTC.

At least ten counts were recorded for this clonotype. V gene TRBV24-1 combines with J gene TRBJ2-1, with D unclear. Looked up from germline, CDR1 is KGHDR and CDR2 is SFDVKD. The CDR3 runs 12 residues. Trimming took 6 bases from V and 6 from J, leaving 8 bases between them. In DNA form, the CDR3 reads TGTGCCACCAGTTTACCCACCAATGAGCAGTTCTTC. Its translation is CATSLPTNEQFF.

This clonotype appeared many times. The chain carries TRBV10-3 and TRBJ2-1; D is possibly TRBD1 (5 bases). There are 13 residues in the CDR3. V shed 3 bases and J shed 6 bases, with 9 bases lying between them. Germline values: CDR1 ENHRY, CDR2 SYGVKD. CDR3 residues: CAISDQGPNEQFF. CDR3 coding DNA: TGTGCCATCAGTGATCAGGGTCCCAATGAGCAGTTCTTC.

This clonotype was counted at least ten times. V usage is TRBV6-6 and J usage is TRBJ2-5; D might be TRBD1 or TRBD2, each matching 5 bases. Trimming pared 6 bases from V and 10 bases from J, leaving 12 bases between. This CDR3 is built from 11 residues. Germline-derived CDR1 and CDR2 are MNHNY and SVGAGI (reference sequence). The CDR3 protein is CASSFRDVQYF. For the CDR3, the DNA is TGTGCCAGCAGCTTCCGGGACGTCCAGTACTTC.

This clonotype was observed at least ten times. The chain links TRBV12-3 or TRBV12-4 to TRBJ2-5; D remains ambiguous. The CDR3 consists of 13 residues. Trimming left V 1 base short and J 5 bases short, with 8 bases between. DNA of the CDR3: TGTGCCAGCAGTTTAGGGCATGGGGAGACCCAGTACTTC. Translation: CASSLGHGETQYF.

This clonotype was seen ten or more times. CDR3 residues: CASSVTSGGYNEQFF. The CDR3 region has the DNA TGTGCCAGCAGCGTGACTAGCGGGGGGTACAATGAGCAGTTCTTC. The chain combines TRBV9 with TRBJ2-1; 13 positions agree with TRBD2. Trimming took 2 bases from V and 4 from J; bases not matched to a gene: 0. The CDR3 has 15 residues. Germline CDR1 and CDR2: SGDLS and YYNGEE.